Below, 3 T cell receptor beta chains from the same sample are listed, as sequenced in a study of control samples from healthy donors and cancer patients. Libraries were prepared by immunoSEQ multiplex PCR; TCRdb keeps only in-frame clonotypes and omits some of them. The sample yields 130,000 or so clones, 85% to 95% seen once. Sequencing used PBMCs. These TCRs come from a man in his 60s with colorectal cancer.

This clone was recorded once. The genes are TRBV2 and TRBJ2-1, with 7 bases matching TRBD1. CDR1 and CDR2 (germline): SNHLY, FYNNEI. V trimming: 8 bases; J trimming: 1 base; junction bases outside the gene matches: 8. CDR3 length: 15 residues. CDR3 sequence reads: CASRQGAQSYNEQFF. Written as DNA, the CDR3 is TGTGCCAGCCGACAGGGAGCCCAATCCTACAATGAGCAGTTCTTC.

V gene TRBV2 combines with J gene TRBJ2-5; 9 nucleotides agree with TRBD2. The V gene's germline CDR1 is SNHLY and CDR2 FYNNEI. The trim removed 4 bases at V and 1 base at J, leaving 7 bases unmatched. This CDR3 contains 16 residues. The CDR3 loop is CASSAAAGGLQETQYF. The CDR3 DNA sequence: TGTGCCAGCAGTGCAGCGGCGGGGGGGCTCCAAGAGACCCAGTACTTC.

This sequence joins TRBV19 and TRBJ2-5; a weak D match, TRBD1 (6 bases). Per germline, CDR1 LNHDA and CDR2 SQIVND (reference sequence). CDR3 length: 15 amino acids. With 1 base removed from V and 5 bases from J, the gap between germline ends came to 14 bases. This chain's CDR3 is CASSIGTAFRETQYF. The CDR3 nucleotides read TGTGCCAGTAGTATAGGGACAGCCTTCCGGGAGACCCAGTACTTC.